A selection of T cell receptor beta chains follows, all from one sample in a study of blood T cell repertoires in COVID-19. Profiled with immunoSEQ multiplex PCR; TCRdb holds only in-frame clones, not every one. The sample records 200,000 to 250,000 clones, around nine tenths being singletons. Sequenced input: peripheral blood. These TCRs come from a woman aged 60 to 75 with acute or convalescent COVID-19. CDR3s include the opening cysteine and the closing phenylalanine or tryptophan. A D gene is named only where the DNA matches it firmly. Some rows have no size entry. The others give once, few or many, or a class for an expanded clone.

clone_size	v_call	d_call	j_call	cdr3_nt	cdr3_aa
NA	TRBV19	NA	TRBJ1-4	TGTGCCAGTAGTCCTCTCCCAAGGGAGAATGAAAAACTGTTTTTT	CASSPLPRENEKLFF
NA	TRBV19	NA	TRBJ2-7	TGTGCCAGTAGTATTCGTAGCGTGGGGGCGGAATCCTACGAGCAGTACTTC	CASSIRSVGAESYEQYF
few	TRBV3-1/TRBV3-2	TRBD1	TRBJ2-1	TGTGCCAGCAGCCAAGACTCGGTAGGACAGGGCCCTTACAATGAGCAGTTCTTC	CASSQDSVGQGPYNEQFF
NA	TRBV4-1	NA	TRBJ1-2	TGCGCCAGCAGCGCCGCGCACAGTGCTAACTATGGCTACACCTTC	CASSAAHSANYGYTF
NA	TRBV28	NA	TRBJ2-6	TGTGCCAGCAGTTTTGGAAATAGCCGCGCTCTTAGGGCCAACGTCCTGACTTTC	CASSFGNSRALRANVLTF
NA	TRBV18	NA	TRBJ2-1	TGTGCCAGCTCATCGTCCGGGGGAGCCTACAATGAGCAGTTCTTC	CASSSSGGAYNEQFF
NA	TRBV5-6	TRBD1	TRBJ2-1	TGTGCCAGCAGCTGGGGGACAGGCACAGGGGAGCAGTTCTTC	CASSWGTGTGEQFF
NA	TRBV5-6	NA	TRBJ2-2	TGTGCCAGCAGCCTCCCTGCGGGTGTTGGACGGGGGTTGGCCGGGGAGCTGTTTTTT	CASSLPAGVGRGLAGELFF
NA	TRBV18	TRBD1	TRBJ1-4	TGTGCCAGCTCACCACTGGGACAGGTTGCAACTAATGAAAAACTGTTTTTT	CASSPLGQVATNEKLFF
NA	TRBV27	NA	TRBJ2-7	TGTGCCAGCAGGGGCTCCGGGACATTCTCCTACGAGCAGTACTTC	CASRGSGTFSYEQYF
NA	TRBV27	TRBD1	TRBJ1-2	TGTGCCAGCAGTTTCCGGGACAGGGGGCGCGAAGGCTACACCTTC	CASSFRDRGREGYTF
NA	TRBV19	NA	TRBJ2-7	TGTGCCAGTAGTGCTACAGGGTTTAGAAACGAGCAGTACTTC	CASSATGFRNEQYF
NA	TRBV6-5	NA	TRBJ1-6	TGTGCCAGCAGGGGGACATCAACCTATAATTCACCCCTCCACTTT	CASRGTSTYNSPLHF
NA	TRBV6-2/TRBV6-3	TRBD1	TRBJ1-4	TGTGCCAGCAGCCTGACAGGGGCGAGAGAAAAACTGTTTTTT	CASSLTGAREKLFF
NA	TRBV4-1	TRBD1	TRBJ2-7	TGCGCCAGCAGCCAAGACCGTGGGACAGGCTTTTACGAGCAGTACTTC	CASSQDRGTGFYEQYF
NA	TRBV9	TRBD2	TRBJ2-1	TGTGCCAGCAGCGCAGGGACTAGCGGGAGGAATGAGCAGTTCTTC	CASSAGTSGRNEQFF
NA	TRBV19	TRBD1	TRBJ1-2	TGTGCCAGTAGTCCTTGGACAGGGCCCTATGGCTACACCTTC	CASSPWTGPYGYTF
NA	TRBV20-1	NA	TRBJ1-2	TGCAGTGCTAGTCCCCAGGTTAACTATGGCTACACCTTC	CSASPQVNYGYTF
NA	TRBV6-5	TRBD1	TRBJ2-1	TGTGCCAGCAGCCACAGGGGTTCCAATGAGCAGTTCTTC	CASSHRGSNEQFF
NA	TRBV28	TRBD2	TRBJ2-5	TGTGCCAGCACCCTTGGGCTAGCGGGAGAAAGTCAAGAGACCCAGTACTTC	CASTLGLAGESQETQYF
NA	TRBV30	NA	TRBJ1-1	TGTGCCTGGAGATCCAGGGGTTCCATCATGAACACTGAAGCTTTCTTT	CAWRSRGSIMNTEAFF
NA	TRBV28	NA	TRBJ2-4	TGTGCCAGCAGTCCGCCCGGAGCACTAGCCAAAAACATTCAGTACTTC	CASSPPGALAKNIQYF
NA	TRBV13	TRBD2	TRBJ2-2	TGTGCCAGCAGCCTCCCAGGGCTAGCGGGAGTCGCCGGGGAGCTGTTTTTT	CASSLPGLAGVAGELFF
NA	TRBV6-6	NA	TRBJ1-6	TGTGCCGGCGGGGGCCCTTATAATTCACCCCTCCACTTT	CAGGGPYNSPLHF
NA	TRBV19	NA	TRBJ2-7	TGTGCCAGTAGTATAGGTTCGCGGACCTACGAGCAGTACTTC	CASSIGSRTYEQYF
NA	TRBV19	TRBD1	TRBJ2-1	TGTGCCAGTAGACTACAGGGGAACAGGAATGAGCAGTTCTTC	CASRLQGNRNEQFF
NA	TRBV11-3	NA	TRBJ2-7	TGTGCCAGCAGCCCCCGAACGGCAGGCGAGCAGTACTTC	CASSPRTAGEQYF
once	TRBV2	NA	TRBJ1-5	TGTGCCAGCAGTAAGGTTCAGGCCGATCAGCCCCAGCATTTT	CASSKVQADQPQHF
NA	TRBV24-1	TRBD1	TRBJ2-1	TGTGCCACCAGTGATCCGCGACAGGGTCCCAATGAGCAGTTCTTC	CATSDPRQGPNEQFF
NA	TRBV3-1/TRBV3-2	NA	TRBJ2-3	TGTGCCAGCAGCCAAGATTTTCTCGGGGGCACAGATACGCAGTATTTT	CASSQDFLGGTDTQYF
NA	TRBV5-4	NA	TRBJ2-1	TGTGCCAGCAGCTCCGGCCGGGACAACTCCTACAATGAGCAGTTCTTC	CASSSGRDNSYNEQFF
once	TRBV5-5	NA	TRBJ1-5	TGTGCCAGCAGCTTGGCACCAGGTATCAATCAGCCCCAGCATTTT	CASSLAPGINQPQHF
NA	TRBV4-1	TRBD1	TRBJ1-4	TGCGCCAGCAGCCCCCGGGACAGGGTCATCGGGTTAAATGAAAAACTGTTTTTT	CASSPRDRVIGLNEKLFF
NA	TRBV10-1	NA	TRBJ2-1	TGCGCCAGCAGCTCGGCCTACAATGAGCAGTTCTTC	CASSSAYNEQFF
few	TRBV7-2	TRBD1	TRBJ1-5	TGTGCCAGCAGCCCGGGGACAGGGGGCGAGGGGCCCCAGCATTTT	CASSPGTGGEGPQHF
NA	TRBV28	TRBD1	TRBJ2-7	TGTGCCAGCACACGGACAGGGCTCCTCTACGAGCAGTACTTC	CASTRTGLLYEQYF
NA	TRBV7-9	TRBD2	TRBJ2-4	TGTGCCAGCAGCTTGCCCCACCGACTAGCGGGAGTTCCCAACATTCAGTACTTC	CASSLPHRLAGVPNIQYF
NA	TRBV15	NA	TRBJ1-5	TGTGCCACCAGCGGGGGGGGAGGGAGCCCCAATCAGCCCCAGCATTTT	CATSGGGGSPNQPQHF
NA	TRBV5-6	TRBD2	TRBJ2-1	TGTGCCAGCAGCCCTAGCGGAGGGAGGAGGAATGAGCAGTTCTTC	CASSPSGGRRNEQFF
NA	TRBV11-2	TRBD2	TRBJ2-1	TGTGCCAGCACGGGACTAGCGGGGCACAATGAGCAGTTCTTC	CASTGLAGHNEQFF
NA	TRBV27	TRBD2	TRBJ2-5	TGTGCCAGCACAAGACTAGCGGGGAAGACAGAGACCCAGTACTTC	CASTRLAGKTETQYF
NA	TRBV6-5	NA	TRBJ2-3	TGTGCCAGCAGTTACGGGGGGTTTAGCACAGATACGCAGTATTTT	CASSYGGFSTDTQYF
NA	TRBV6-1	NA	TRBJ1-2	TGTGCCAGCAGTGATGGAGTGACAGTGGATTATGGCTACACCTTC	CASSDGVTVDYGYTF
NA	TRBV19	TRBD1	TRBJ1-5	TGTGCCAGTAGTAAAGGACAGGGGTATACCAATCAGCCCCAGCATTTT	CASSKGQGYTNQPQHF
NA	TRBV19	NA	TRBJ1-5	TGTGCCAGTAGTACGACAGGAGGTAATCAGCCCCAGCATTTT	CASSTTGGNQPQHF
once	TRBV5-1	NA	TRBJ1-1	TGCGCCAGCAGTCCCCAGGGGAACATGAACACTGAAGCTTTCTTT	CASSPQGNMNTEAFF
NA	TRBV18	TRBD1	TRBJ1-4	TGTGCCAGCTCACCCGAAAGGGGGCGTGAAAAACTGTTTTTT	CASSPERGREKLFF
NA	TRBV5-6	TRBD1	TRBJ2-7	TGTGCCAGCAGCTTGGCCCCCGACAGGGTCGGTTACGCCTACGAGCAGTACTTC	CASSLAPDRVGYAYEQYF
NA	TRBV6-2/TRBV6-3	TRBD1	TRBJ2-3	TGTGCCAGCAGCCCACAGGGGGCGGTAGATACGCAGTATTTT	CASSPQGAVDTQYF
NA	TRBV7-2	NA	TRBJ1-4	TGTGCCAGCAGCCCGGACAGCTTCCTCAATGAAAAACTGTTTTTT	CASSPDSFLNEKLFF
NA	TRBV7-2	TRBD1	TRBJ2-1	TGTGCCAGCAGCTTAGTGAGACAGGGCGGCCTGGATGAGCAGTTCTTC	CASSLVRQGGLDEQFF
once	TRBV30	NA	TRBJ2-5	TGTGCCTGGAGTGCCTCTAGCGCGGAGACCCAGTACTTC	CAWSASSAETQYF
NA	TRBV5-5	NA	TRBJ1-6	TGTGCCAGCAGCCTTACTCTTCAAGACTCCTATAATTCACCCCTCCACTTT	CASSLTLQDSYNSPLHF
NA	TRBV3-1/TRBV3-2	TRBD1	TRBJ1-4	TGTGCCAGCAGCCAAAGGCTCGGACAGGGGACATACCGATATGAAAAACTGTTTTTT	CASSQRLGQGTYRYEKLFF
NA	TRBV25-1	TRBD1	TRBJ2-7	TGTGCCAGCAGTGAAATAATAGGGACAGGAAACCCCTACGAGCAGTACTTC	CASSEIIGTGNPYEQYF
NA	TRBV7-8	TRBD2	TRBJ2-7	TGTGCCAGCAGCGAGACTAGGACTAGCCAAAAATACGAGCAGTACTTC	CASSETRTSQKYEQYF
once	TRBV2	NA	TRBJ2-6	TGTGCCAGCAAGGCGGAGTCCCTCTCTGGGGCCAACGTCCTGACTTTC	CASKAESLSGANVLTF
NA	TRBV3-1/TRBV3-2	TRBD2	TRBJ2-5	TGTGCCAGCAGCCAATCGAGTTCTAGCGGGGGCCGAAGGGGGCAAGAGACCCAGTACTTC	CASSQSSSSGGRRGQETQYF
NA	TRBV4-2	TRBD2	TRBJ2-7	TGTGCCAGCAGCCAAGTGGGGGAGGGCCATTCCTACGAGCAGTACTTC	CASSQVGEGHSYEQYF
NA	TRBV9	TRBD1	TRBJ2-7	TGTGCCAGCAGCTCGGGACAGGGCTACGAGCAGTACTTC	CASSSGQGYEQYF